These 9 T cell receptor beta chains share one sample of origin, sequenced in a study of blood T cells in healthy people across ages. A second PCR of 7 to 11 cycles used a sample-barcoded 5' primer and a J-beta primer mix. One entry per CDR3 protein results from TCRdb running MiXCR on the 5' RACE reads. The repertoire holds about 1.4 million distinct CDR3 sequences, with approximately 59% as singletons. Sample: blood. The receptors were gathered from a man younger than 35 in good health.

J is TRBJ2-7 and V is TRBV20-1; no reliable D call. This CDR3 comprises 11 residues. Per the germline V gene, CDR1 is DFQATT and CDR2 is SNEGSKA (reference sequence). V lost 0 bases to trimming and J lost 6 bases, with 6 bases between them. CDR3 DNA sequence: TGCAGTGCTAGAGAACAAATCGAGCAGTACTTC. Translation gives CSAREQIEQYF.

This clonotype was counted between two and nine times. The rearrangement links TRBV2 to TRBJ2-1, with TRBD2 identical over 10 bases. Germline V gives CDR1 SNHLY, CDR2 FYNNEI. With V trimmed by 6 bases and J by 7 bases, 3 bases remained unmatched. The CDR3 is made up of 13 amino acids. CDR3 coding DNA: TGTGCCAGCAGACTAGCGGGGCTAAATGAGCAGTTCTTC. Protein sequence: CASRLAGLNEQFF.

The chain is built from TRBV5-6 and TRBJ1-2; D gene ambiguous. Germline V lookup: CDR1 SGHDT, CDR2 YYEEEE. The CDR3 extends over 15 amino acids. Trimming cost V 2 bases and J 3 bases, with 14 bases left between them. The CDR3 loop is CASSFIEGSHYGYTF. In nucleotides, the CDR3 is TGTGCCAGCAGCTTCATAGAGGGCAGTCACTATGGCTACACCTTC.

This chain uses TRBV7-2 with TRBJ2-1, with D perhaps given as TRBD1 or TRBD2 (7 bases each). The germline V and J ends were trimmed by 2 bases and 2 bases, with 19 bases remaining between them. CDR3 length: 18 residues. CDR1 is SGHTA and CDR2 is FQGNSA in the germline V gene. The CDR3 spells CASSLLGSGGGTYNEQFF. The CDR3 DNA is TGTGCCAGCAGCTTACTAGGATCAGGGGGAGGGACCTACAATGAGCAGTTCTTC.

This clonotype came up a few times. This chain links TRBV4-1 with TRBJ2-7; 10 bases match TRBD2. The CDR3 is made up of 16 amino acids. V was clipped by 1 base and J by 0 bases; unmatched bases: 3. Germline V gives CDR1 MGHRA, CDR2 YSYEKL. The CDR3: CASSQGTSGTSYEQYF. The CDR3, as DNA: TGCGCCAGCAGCCAAGGCACTAGCGGGACCTCCTACGAGCAGTACTTC.

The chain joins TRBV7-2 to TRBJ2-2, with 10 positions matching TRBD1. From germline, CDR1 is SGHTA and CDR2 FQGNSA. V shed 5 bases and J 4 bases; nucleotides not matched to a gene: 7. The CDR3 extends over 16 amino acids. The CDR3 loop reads CASSAATGGFTGELFF. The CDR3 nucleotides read TGTGCCAGCAGCGCCGCGACAGGGGGCTTCACCGGGGAGCTGTTTTTT.

The CDR3 region is CASSLAGTGRSYEQYF. CDR3 nucleotide sequence: TGCGCCAGCAGCTTGGCTGGGACAGGGAGGTCCTACGAGCAGTACTTC. The chain combines TRBV5-1 with TRBJ2-7; the match to TRBD1 covers 9 bases. V was pared by 0 bases and J by 1 base, with 5 bases of the junction left unmatched. The V gene's germline CDR1 is SGHRS and CDR2 YFSETQ. The length of the CDR3 is 16 residues.

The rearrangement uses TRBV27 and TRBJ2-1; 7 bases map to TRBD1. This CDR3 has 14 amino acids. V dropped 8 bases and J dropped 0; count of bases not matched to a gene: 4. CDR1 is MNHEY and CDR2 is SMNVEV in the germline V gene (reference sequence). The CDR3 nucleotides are TGTGCCAGCGCGACAGGGAGCTCCTACAATGAGCAGTTCTTC. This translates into CASATGSSYNEQFF.

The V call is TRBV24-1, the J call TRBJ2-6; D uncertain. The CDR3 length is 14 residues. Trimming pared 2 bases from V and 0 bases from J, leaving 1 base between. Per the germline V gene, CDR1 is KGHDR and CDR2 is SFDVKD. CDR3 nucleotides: TGTGCCACCAGTGATTCCTCTGGGGCCAACGTCCTGACTTTC. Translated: CATSDSSGANVLTF.